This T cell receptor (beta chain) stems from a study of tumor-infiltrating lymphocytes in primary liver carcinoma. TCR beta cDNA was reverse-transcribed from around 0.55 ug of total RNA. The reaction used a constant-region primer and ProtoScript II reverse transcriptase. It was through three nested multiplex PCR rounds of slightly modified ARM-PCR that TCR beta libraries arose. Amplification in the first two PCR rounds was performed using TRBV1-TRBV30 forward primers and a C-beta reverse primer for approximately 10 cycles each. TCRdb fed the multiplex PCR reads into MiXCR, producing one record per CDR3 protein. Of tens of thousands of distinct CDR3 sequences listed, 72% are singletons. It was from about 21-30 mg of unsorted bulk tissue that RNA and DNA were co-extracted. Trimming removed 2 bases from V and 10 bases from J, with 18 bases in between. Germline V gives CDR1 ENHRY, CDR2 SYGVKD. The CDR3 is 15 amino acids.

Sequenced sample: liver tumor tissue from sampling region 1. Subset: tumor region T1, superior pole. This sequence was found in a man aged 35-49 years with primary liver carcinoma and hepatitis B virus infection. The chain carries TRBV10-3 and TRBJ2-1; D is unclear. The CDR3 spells CAISETPRLNNEQFF. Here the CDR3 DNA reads TGTGCCATCAGTGAGACTCCCAGGTTAAATAACGAGCAGTTCTTC.